Listed below are T cell receptor beta chains from one sample, sequenced in a study of blood T cell repertoires in COVID-19. Here immunoSEQ multiplex PCR was the method, and the copy in TCRdb shows in-frame clones only, minus some. The top ten clones hold roughly 2.5% of a sample with about 100,000 clones, 80% to 90% of them seen once. The specimen was PBMCs or T cells enriched from blood (not recorded which). These receptor sequences come from a woman in her forties or fifties who had recovered from COVID-19. CDR3s include the opening cysteine and the closing phenylalanine or tryptophan.

J | V | CDR3
TRBJ2-6 | TRBV28 | CASSFGRLAGRTGANVLTF
TRBJ2-5 | TRBV29-1 | CSLRQGAGETQYF
TRBJ1-3 | TRBV30 | CAWKGAGNTIYF
TRBJ1-2 | TRBV10-1 | CASSEDSYGYTF
TRBJ1-4 | TRBV6-1 | CASSPGTGREKLFF
TRBJ2-1 | TRBV11-3 | CASSLGGGVYNEQFF
TRBJ2-7 | TRBV5-1 | CASSRVGLAGASHYEQYF
TRBJ2-7 | TRBV6-6 | CASSYLPGVGAYEQYF
TRBJ1-3 | TRBV18 | CASSPSGQGAGNTIYF
TRBJ2-1 | TRBV19 | CASSEREGRQFF
TRBJ2-5 | TRBV10-3 | CAISERSGGQETQYF
TRBJ1-3 | TRBV2 | CASNGGSSGNTIYF
TRBJ1-2 | TRBV6-5 | CASSHRDNYGYTF
TRBJ2-1 | TRBV11-1 | CASSPLAAYNEQFF
TRBJ1-6 | TRBV28 | CASSLIGTYYNSPLHF
TRBJ2-2 | TRBV3-1/TRBV3-2 | CASSLKTRGTTGELFF
TRBJ2-3 | TRBV7-3 | CASSPRTSGMADTQYF
TRBJ2-5 | TRBV7-6 | CASSFGSGGRQETQYF
TRBJ2-7 | TRBV9 | CASSHGVGDTYEQYF
TRBJ1-2 | TRBV5-1 | CASSLWTGTNYGYTF
TRBJ2-2 | TRBV11-2 | CASSLVVGGRRTGELFF
TRBJ1-1 | TRBV6-1 | CASSDRGQGRPEAFF
TRBJ1-3 | TRBV18 | CASSGSTGTIGNTIYF
TRBJ2-3 | TRBV28 | CASSFRTDTQYF
TRBJ2-7 | TRBV23-1 | CASTPRGGPSYEQYF
TRBJ2-1 | TRBV6-2/TRBV6-3 | CASSDRAGSNEQFF
TRBJ2-1 | TRBV6-5 | CASRRLAGAYNEQFF
TRBJ1-5 | TRBV4-1 | CASSQLGANQPQHF
TRBJ1-5 | TRBV2 | CASSVQLITGYSNQPQHF
TRBJ1-2 | TRBV27 | CASSLGSGYGYTF
TRBJ1-5 | TRBV19 | CASSIEGGWGNQPQHF